Here is one TCR beta chain with its context. This clone has more than one count but fewer than ten. The antigen it recognizes is unknown. Within one base of it there is no much larger clone, and no base qualities were kept. These data come from a study of cytomegalovirus exposure and HLA in healthy donors (dated 2017 in TCRdb). About the study as a whole: An earlier analysis of a few hundred of the donors reported about 260 Gb of sequence data and approximately 120 million unique TCR beta sequences obtained from about 170 million T cells. Roughly 300 gigabases of sequencing data and tens of millions of unique TCR sequences were included in an early release covering around 600 HLA-typed donors. Of the roughly 400 genotyped donors, approximately 80% fell in the genetic ancestry cluster associated with self-reported Caucasian donors. The study was designed to test whether signatures of past pathogen exposure could be identified by cataloging public T cell receptors. The study used immunosequencing to profile the T cell repertoires of 600 to 850 subjects and linked those repertoires to cytomegalovirus serostatus. Along with the approximately 620-subject first cohort, a separate validation cohort of over a hundred different subjects was used. To predict cytomegalovirus infection status, the study combined high-throughput TCR immunosequencing, statistical association of individual TCRs with disease status, and machine learning. In a later analysis, previously published TCR beta repertoires from 600 to 850 donors were re-analyzed and high-resolution HLA genotyping was added so that TCR occurrence patterns could be studied. Rather than using new phenotypic data, the later analysis identified candidate immune exposures from TCR beta sequences and from how often those sequences occurred across donors. To decide whether each TCR beta V gene segment behaved as functional or pseudogenic, an earlier analysis of several hundred of the donors relied on high-throughput TCR beta sequencing. Donor age, sex, ethnicity and CMV serostatus were compiled alongside the repertoire data. A later genetic analysis used genome-wide SNP genotypes for about 60% of the roughly 700 donors, treating that subset as a discovery cohort. Every repertoire in the discovery cohort had been generated on one and the same sequencing platform. HLA typing included class I and class II loci at four-digit resolution. Typing coverage differed by locus: A, B, C, DRB1 and DQB1 were typed in about 620-630 donors, DQA1 in approximately 520, DPA1 in approximately 610, and DPB1 in approximately 450. Roughly five DR-DQ haplotypes were treated as single units for association and clustering because of strong linkage in the cohort. Among 398 genotyped donors of the cohort, an average of about 240,000 unique TCR beta nucleotide sequences were sequenced per donor, about a sixth of them non-productive. Paper-wide results and their limitations: The only immune exposure information available for the cohort was CMV serostatus. Some IMGT-functional V segments, including TRBV6-2 and TRBV6-3, could not be told apart with the 87-base-pair reads, so those segments were excluded. The earlier analysis of about 600 of the donors excluded 15 to 20 rarely observed V segments, including chromosome 9 orphons, because counts were too low. A few of the identified cytomegalovirus-associated TCR beta chains were confirmed in vitro to be specific for cytomegalovirus antigens. The presence/absence analyses assumed that sequencing depth was roughly uniform across donors, and that assumption may not be true. The study listed 170 or so TCR beta chains as associated with cytomegalovirus. Most TCR sequences were seen in very few donors, while some public TCRs were found in many individuals. HLA typing was unavailable for some donors at each locus, so association tests used only the typed subset. Cytomegalovirus status was reported to be diagnosed by the classifier with high specificity and sensitivity in both the original and validation cohorts. Correlated functional status among segregating V segments might be attributable to linkage disequilibrium, but an unknown experimental factor could not be ruled out. A further reported finding was that TCR beta sequences accurately predicted the HLA-A and HLA-B alleles for most subjects in the first cohort. A later genetic analysis associated a missense DCLRE1C variant with V-gene and J-gene trimming of TCR beta chains, and an independent cohort replicated the association. In a later analysis, some 17,000 TCR beta sequences were associated with specific HLA alleles at a false discovery rate of 0.05. In a later analysis, most CMV-associated TCR beta chains were found to appear HLA-restricted, with HLA associations seemingly driven largely by CMV exposure. Several of the top co-occurrence clusters appeared to be linked to parvovirus B19, influenza, CMV and Epstein-Barr virus, according to a later analysis. A group of highly shared sequence variants was considered likely to be a technical artifact of the sequencing pipeline. In an earlier analysis of 587 of the donors, most TCR beta V segments appeared in productive rearrangements about 87% or about 30% of the time, broadly matching IMGT annotations. This cohort had only TCR beta chains sequenced, and the lack of alpha or paired-chain data limited which features could be detected. Compared with the roughly 700-donor mean, donors in an Asian-associated ancestry cluster had fewer N-insertions in productive TCRs, according to a later genetic analysis. A later analysis found that TCR association rates varied across HLA loci, with DRB1 alleles showing the most associated TCRs and HLA-C alleles the fewest. Compared with equally common non-associated chains, HLA-associated TCR beta chains in a later analysis were more clonally expanded and had lower generation probabilities. The authors suggested that the approach could potentially be extended to other disease states and immunological phenotypes. When HLA alleles, especially DR and DQ, strongly co-occurred, attributing TCR associations to individual alleles was difficult.

From the cysteine through the phenylalanine, the CDR3 covers 13 amino acids. Here the CDR3 DNA is all that survives: 39 bases in frame from base 1. The germline V gene encodes CDR1 SGHTA and CDR2 FQGNSA. The V and J ends are trimmed by 3 bases and 4 bases, leaving 7 bases between them. The cohort consisted of 650 to 700 healthy bone marrow donors. Cohort members were all nominally healthy when sampled, although unrecorded immune exposures were likely present. The donor was CMV seropositive and belonged to the group of 250 to 300 seropositive cohort members. A peripheral blood sample was provided by each donor, and peripheral blood mononuclear cells were used for TCR beta sequencing. Genomic DNA extraction from the blood cell samples was performed with the Qiagen DNeasy Blood Extraction Kit. The library was made by the immunoSEQ multiplex PCR assay. For the multiplex PCR, a mixture combining 60 forward primers for TCR Vbeta segments and 13 reverse primers for TCR Jbeta segments was used. The CDR3 region of rearranged TCR beta genes was amplified from genomic DNA by a multiplex PCR assay. The Illumina HiSeq System was used to sequence the amplified TCR beta libraries as 87-base-pair reads. The paper's processing steps were these. Across the roughly 600 repertoires, a later analysis counted 80 million or so unique TCR beta chains, approximately 10 million of which were shared by at least two donors. Raw reads were error-corrected and collapsed into unique sequences by a nearest-neighbor algorithm in which closely related sequences were merged to remove PCR and sequencing errors. Alignment of CDR3 sequences to IMGT reference sequences was used to assign V, D and J gene segments. For a sequence to be retained, a match of at least six nucleotides to both a V gene segment and a J gene segment was required. A rearrangement counted as productive if the CDR3 had no stop codons and remained in frame with V and J, and every other rearrangement counted as non-productive. CDR3 was defined by IMGT convention, running from the second conserved V-encoded cysteine to the conserved J-encoded phenylalanine. The earlier analysis of about 640 of the donors excluded any sequence lacking an unambiguous match to a single V gene segment. In an earlier analysis of 587 of the donors, a V segment was called functional when productive rearrangements were above 56.7%, and segregating when the standard deviation between donors exceeded 5%. A statistical classification framework was built for diagnosing cytomegalovirus status from the catalog of TCR beta chain sequences. A later analysis assigned V and J genes by comparing TCR nucleotide sequences with IMGT/GENE-DB human TR gene sequences. In a later analysis, CDR3 sequences and most-parsimonious VDJ recombination scenarios were assigned using the TCRdist pipeline. A later analysis defined each TCR beta chain by its CDR3 amino acid sequence plus V-gene family, and excluded reads lacking a unique V-gene family. A later analysis removed 550 to 650 highly shared, low-generation-probability nucleotide sequences to deal with suspected cross-contamination and a sequencing artifact. A later analysis calculated a clonal expansion index for each public chain from normalized within-repertoire ranks of inferred template counts. Generation probabilities in a later analysis came from a VDJ recombination model fitted to out-of-frame rearrangements, and those results were checked against IGoR. In a later analysis, hypergeometric tests were used to score TCR-TCR, TCR-HLA and TCR-CMV co-occurrence, with a repertoire-size bias correction applied to TCR pairs. In a later analysis, false discovery rates were estimated by permuting HLA or CMV assignments 20 times. In a later analysis, co-occurring TCRs were grouped using DBSCAN, and TCRdist sequence similarity was added for clustering within HLA-allele-positive subsets. Repertoires with fewer than 30,000 or more than 120,000 public chains, plus five repertoires with anomalous nucleotide sharing, were excluded from co-occurrence clustering. Sourced from immuneACCESS, this table was stored by TCRdb with only in-frame sequences that have V and J called. A share of the clones is absent; for the studies checked, an unresolved V gene accounts for under half, and the remainder has no known explanation. Clonal size and the V and J genes are those of that table, whereas D and trimming came from the DNA. Here the sample has roughly 220,000 clones; approximately 70% occur a single time. About 2.5% of the sample is taken by the ten largest.

Specimen: PBMCs. The rearranged segments are TRBV7-2 and TRBJ1-5; the D gene is unclear. The sequence came from a man in his forties in good health and CMV-seropositive. The CDR3 reads as follows: CASSLRANQPQHF. In nucleotides, the sequence is TGTGCCAGCAGCTTGCGGGCTAATCAGCCCCAGCATTTT.